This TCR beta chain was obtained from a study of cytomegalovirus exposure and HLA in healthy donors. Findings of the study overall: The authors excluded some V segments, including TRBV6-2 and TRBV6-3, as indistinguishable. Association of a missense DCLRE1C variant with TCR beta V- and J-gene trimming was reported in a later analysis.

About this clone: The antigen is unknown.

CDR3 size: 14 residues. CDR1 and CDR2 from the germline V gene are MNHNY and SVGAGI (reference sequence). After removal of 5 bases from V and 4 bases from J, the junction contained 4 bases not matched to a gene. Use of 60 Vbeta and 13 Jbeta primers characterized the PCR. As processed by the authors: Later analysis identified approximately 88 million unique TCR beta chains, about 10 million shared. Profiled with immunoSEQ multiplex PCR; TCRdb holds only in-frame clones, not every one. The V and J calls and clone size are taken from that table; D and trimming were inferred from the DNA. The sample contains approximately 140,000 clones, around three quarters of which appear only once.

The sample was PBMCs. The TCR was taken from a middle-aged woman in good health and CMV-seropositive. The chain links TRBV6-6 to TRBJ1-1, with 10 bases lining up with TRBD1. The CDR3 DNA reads TGTGCCAGCAGTCCCTGGACAGGGGGCACTGAAGCTTTCTTT. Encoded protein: CASSPWTGGTEAFF.